This record concerns one T cell receptor beta chain sequence. The target antigen is unknown. Healthy bone marrow donors made up the cohort. This specimen belongs to a study of cytomegalovirus exposure and HLA in healthy donors. Across the study: A prior analysis found some 110 million unique TCR beta sequences from about 179 million T cells. General study findings and limits: Most TCR sequences proved rare, with some public TCRs found in many donors. According to the study, 150 to 200 TCR beta chains were cytomegalovirus-associated.

PCR involved 60 Vbeta and 13 Jbeta primers. The assay was immunoSEQ multiplex PCR, and TCRdb's table has in-frame clones only and misses some. The sample gives a few hundred thousand clones, approximately 90% of which show up once; approximately 2.2% is in the top ten. Germline values: CDR1 SEHNR, CDR2 FQNEAQ (reference sequence). The CDR3 totals 15 residues. Losses at the gene ends were 5 bases for V and 6 bases for J; bases not matched to a gene: 6. The TCR was taken from a woman between 18 and 29 years old in good health and CMV-seronegative. This rearrangement joins TRBV7-9 to TRBJ1-4; TRBD1 aligns across 10 bases. Sequencing was done on a sample of PBMCs. The CDR3 DNA is TGTGCCAGCAGCCCCACCGGGACAGGGGATGAAAAACTGTTTTTT. It encodes CASSPTGTGDEKLFF. Full variable domain (missing parts from reference TRBV7-9 and TRBJ1-4): DTGVSQNPRHKITKRGQNVTFRCDPISEHNRLYWYRQTLGQGPEFLTYFQNEAQLEKSRLLSDRFSAERPKGSFSTLEIQRTEQGDSAMYLCASSPTGTGDEKLFFGSGTQLSVL.